What follows describes a single T cell receptor (beta chain). Antigen specificity is unknown. The cohort excluded patients with autoimmune disease history or systemic immunosuppression. CDR1 is SNHLY and CDR2 is FYNNEI in the germline V gene. Trimming at V came to 3 bases and at J to 8 bases, leaving 9 bases not matched to a gene. The CDR3 loop spans 16 amino acids. This sample stems from a study of OX40 agonist ivuxolimab in advanced cancers. Study-level information: Two cutaneous melanoma patients and one hepatocellular carcinoma patient, three in all, had partial responses. Study conclusions and caveats: Partial responders dosed at 0.1-3.0 mg/kg displayed clonal expansion ranking among the lowest. On average, CD8+ T cells had more expanded clones than CD4+.

TCRdb's table, derived via immunoSEQ multiplex PCR, lists solely in-frame clones and lacks some. Of some 80,000 clones in the sample, about nine tenths were seen once. This receptor was taken from an adult with an advanced solid tumor such as melanoma, head and neck, liver or kidney cancer. Sample: CD4+ or CD8+ T cells sorted from blood, taken in a trial of the OX40 agonist ivuxolimab. The rearrangement joins TRBV2 to TRBJ1-4; TRBD1 aligns across 10 bases. The chain's CDR3 is CASSDLWDRGREKLFF. The CDR3, as DNA: TGTGCCAGCAGTGATCTGTGGGACAGGGGACGCGAAAAACTGTTTTTT.